A single sample gave rise to the 19 T cell receptor beta chains below, sequenced in a study of breast tumors, draining lymph nodes, adjacent tissues. Using its own MiXCR run on the multiplex PCR reads, TCRdb lists one record per CDR3 protein. The sample includes some 10,000 distinct CDR3 sequences, 50% to 60% of them seen just once. Sequencing was performed on breast tumor tissue. These receptors were collected from a female donor with breast cancer. Some clones in this sample may be carry-over from other donors' samples.

This sequence joins TRBV9 and TRBJ2-1; perhaps TRBD2 as D (7 bases). The CDR3 covers 15 residues. The V gene's germline CDR1 is SGDLS and CDR2 YYNGEE. V was clipped by 6 bases and J by 3 bases, with 16 bases between them. The chain's CDR3 is CASTEGGGFYNEQFF. CDR3 coding DNA: TGTGCCAGCACCGAGGGGGGGGGATTCTACAATGAGCAGTTCTTC.

J is TRBJ1-6 and V is TRBV7-3; D possibly corresponds to TRBD1 (5 bases). Looked up from germline, CDR1 is SGHTA and CDR2 is FQGTGA. The CDR3 runs to 14 residues. V lost 6 bases, J lost 4 bases, and 10 bases lay in between. CDR3 loop: CASSRGRYNSPLHF. DNA for the CDR3: TGTGCCAGCAGTAGGGGACGGTATAATTCACCCCTCCACTTT.

The V gene is TRBV2, the J gene TRBJ1-2; a weak D match, TRBD1 (6 bases). The length of the CDR3 is 13 residues. V shed 7 bases and J shed 3 bases, with 12 bases lying between them. Germline loops: CDR1 SNHLY, CDR2 FYNNEI. CDR3 residues: CASIPGEDYGYTF. CDR3 DNA: TGTGCCAGCATCCCAGGGGAGGACTATGGCTACACCTTC.

The chain couples TRBV29-1 to TRBJ2-5; TRBD1 or TRBD2 may be the D gene (5 bases each). The CDR3 length is 12 residues. The germline CDR1 and CDR2 sequences are SQVTM and ANQGSEA. V lost 8 bases to trimming and J lost 4 bases, with 14 bases between them. CDR3 nucleotide sequence: TGCAGCCCGCCGGGGCGCCTAGAGACCCAGTACTTC. Its translation: CSPPGRLETQYF.

The chain is built from TRBV28 and TRBJ2-3; no reliable D call. Germline CDR1 MDHEN, CDR2 SYDVKM. V was trimmed by 5 bases and J by 2 bases, leaving 17 bases between them. CDR3 size: 16 residues. The CDR3 nucleotides read TGTGCCAGCAGTCAACTAAAGGCAACACACACAGATACGCAGTATTTT. This codes for CASSQLKATHTDTQYF.

The chain links TRBV29-1 to TRBJ2-7; tentatively, D is TRBD1 (5 bases). CDR3 size: 15 residues. Trimming took off 5 bases at V and 2 bases at J, with 19 bases between the two ends. Germline lookup yields CDR1 SQVTM and CDR2 ANQGSEA. The CDR3: CSVRQSTKGTYEQYF. The CDR3 DNA follows: TGCAGCGTTCGGCAGAGCACCAAGGGGACCTACGAGCAGTACTTC.

Judged by abundance, this clonotype is medium-sized. This rearrangement joins TRBV9 to TRBJ2-3; possible D gene TRBD2, 5 bases. Germline V gene data show CDR1 as SGDLS and CDR2 as YYNGEE. The CDR3 totals 15 residues. Trimming took off 4 bases at V and 0 bases at J, with 12 bases between the two ends. The CDR3 loop is CASSTGRASTDTQYF. CDR3 DNA sequence: TGTGCCAGCAGCACCGGGCGGGCAAGCACAGATACGCAGTATTTT.

The chain has TRBV10-2 and TRBJ1-6; possible D gene TRBD1, 6 bases. Per the germline V gene, CDR1 is WSHSY and CDR2 is SAAADI. The V end was cut by 5 bases, the J end by 10 bases, with 12 bases between. This CDR3 comprises 13 residues. The CDR3 region is CASSPGQKSPLHF. CDR3 nucleotide sequence: TGCGCCAGCAGTCCGGGACAAAAATCACCCCTCCACTTT.

The V gene is TRBV20-1, the J gene TRBJ2-3; D unclear. V was pared by 5 bases and J by 0 bases, with 18 bases between. Germline V gene data show CDR1 as DFQATT and CDR2 as SNEGSKA (reference sequence). The CDR3 is made up of 16 amino acids. CDR3 residues: CSAPPDGRLSTDTQYF. The CDR3 DNA sequence: TGCAGTGCTCCTCCGGACGGCAGGCTTAGCACAGATACGCAGTATTTT.

V is TRBV7-8 and J is TRBJ2-3; the D is unclear. CDR1 and CDR2 from the germline V gene are SGHVS and FQNEAQ. V lost 5 bases to trimming and J lost 5 bases, with 8 bases between them. This CDR3 is built from 12 residues. The CDR3 nucleotides read TGTGCCAGCAGCATCAGAGGAGATACGCAGTATTTT. Its translation: CASSIRGDTQYF. The complete variable domain, with remaining parts taken from reference TRBV7-8 and TRBJ2-3, reads GAGVSQSPRYKVAKRGQDVALRCDPISGHVSLFWYQQALGQGPEFLTYFQNEAQLDKSGLPSDRFFAERPEGSVSTLKIQRTQQEDSAVYLCASSIRGDTQYFGPGTRLTVL.

By proportion, this clonotype is medium-sized. The genes are TRBV28 and TRBJ1-2; D is unclear. Germline V CDR1 and CDR2: MDHEN, SYDVKM. The V and J ends lost 2 bases and 8 bases respectively, with 12 bases between them. CDR3 length: 13 residues. The CDR3 reads CASSLANEGGYTF. The DNA of the CDR3 is TGTGCCAGCAGTTTAGCCAATGAGGGAGGCTACACCTTC.

The table lists this clonotype with a few counts. The chain links TRBV5-1 to TRBJ2-7; D might be TRBD2 (6 bases). Between the trimmed V and J ends, which lost 3 bases and 3 bases, there was a span of 7 bases. This CDR3 is 12 amino acids long. Germline values: CDR1 SGHRS, CDR2 YFSETQ. The CDR3 DNA sequence: TGCGCCAGCAGCTGGGACTTCTACGAGCAGTACTTC. The encoded protein is CASSWDFYEQYF. The variable domain in full, with the rest retrieved from reference TRBV5-1 and TRBJ2-7, is KAGVTQTPRYLIKTRGQQVTLSCSPISGHRSVSWYQQTPGQGLQFLFEYFSETQRNKGNFPGRFSGRQFSNSRSEMNVSTLELGDSALYLCASSWDFYEQYFGPGTRLTVT.

The chain has TRBV25-1 and TRBJ2-1; D ambiguous. The CDR3 length is 15 residues. The V gene lost 3 bases and the J gene lost 2 bases, with 11 bases spanning the gap. Germline CDR1 MGHDK, CDR2 SYGVNS. The CDR3 DNA sequence: TGTGCCAGCAGTGACCCCGGGTTCACCTACAATGAGCAGTTCTTC. Amino acids: CASSDPGFTYNEQFF.

This clonotype was recorded once. The V gene is TRBV5-5, the J gene TRBJ2-2; a possible D gene is TRBD2 (5 bases). The CDR3 totals 15 residues. Deletions cut 0 bases from V and 5 bases from J, with 11 bases between. The germline V gene encodes CDR1 SGHKS and CDR2 YYEKEE (reference sequence). The CDR3 nucleotides read TGTGCCAGCAGCTTGGAATGGACTTTAACCGGGGAGCTGTTTTTT. It encodes CASSLEWTLTGELFF.

The J gene is TRBJ2-2, the V gene TRBV7-9, with D tentatively TRBD2 (6 bases). The V end lost 4 bases, the J end lost 1 base, and 7 bases lay between the germline ends. Germline values: CDR1 SEHNR, CDR2 FQNEAQ (reference sequence). This CDR3 region has 14 residues. CDR3 DNA sequence: TGTGCCAGCAGCTGGGGGGTGAACACCGGGGAGCTGTTTTTT. Amino acids: CASSWGVNTGELFF.

This clonotype came up a few times. The rearrangement joins TRBV3-1 to TRBJ2-7, with 7 nucleotides matching TRBD2. J gave up 9 bases and V 1 base, and 9 bases lay outside the gene matches. CDR1 and CDR2 from the germline V gene are LGHDT and YNNKEL (reference sequence). The CDR3 has 14 amino acids. CDR3 bases: TGTGCCAGCAGCCAAGGACTAGCTTTCATGGTGCAGTACTTC. Translating gives CASSQGLAFMVQYF.

This clonotype is medium-sized (0.01 to 0.1%) in the sample. The chain carries TRBV7-2 and TRBJ1-2; 9 nucleotides line up with TRBD1. Per germline, CDR1 SGHTA and CDR2 FQGNSA. CDR3 length: 14 residues. V lost 5 bases to trimming and J lost 4 bases; unmatched junction nucleotides: 5. The CDR3 nucleotides are TGTGCCAGCAGCGCCCGGGACAGGGTCTATGGCTACACCTTC. This gives the protein CASSARDRVYGYTF. The complete variable domain, with remaining parts taken from reference TRBV7-2 and TRBJ1-2, reads GAGVSQSPSNKVTEKGKDVELRCDPISGHTALYWYRQSLGQGLEFLIYFQGNSAPDKSGLPSDRFSAERTGGSVSTLTIQRTQQEDSAVYLCASSARDRVYGYTFGSGTRLTVV.

Here the CDR3 DNA reads TGTGCCTGGAGTGTACCGACAGGGGGCTTTGGAAACACCATATATTTT. Its translation is CAWSVPTGGFGNTIYF. The chain employs TRBV30 and TRBJ1-3; 10 positions agree with TRBD1. CDR1 and CDR2 from the germline V gene are GTSNPN and SVGIG (reference sequence). This CDR3 has 16 residues. V shed 0 bases and J 3 bases; nucleotides not matched to a gene: 5.

The chain has TRBV7-2 and TRBJ1-2, with 9 bases that match TRBD1. Germline-derived CDR1 and CDR2 are SGHTA and FQGNSA. CDR3 length equals 13 residues. Losses at the gene ends were 5 bases for V and 9 bases for J; bases not matched to a gene: 7. The CDR3, as DNA: TGTGCCAGCAGCCTTCGGGACAGGGATAGCTACACCTTC. It translates to CASSLRDRDSYTF.